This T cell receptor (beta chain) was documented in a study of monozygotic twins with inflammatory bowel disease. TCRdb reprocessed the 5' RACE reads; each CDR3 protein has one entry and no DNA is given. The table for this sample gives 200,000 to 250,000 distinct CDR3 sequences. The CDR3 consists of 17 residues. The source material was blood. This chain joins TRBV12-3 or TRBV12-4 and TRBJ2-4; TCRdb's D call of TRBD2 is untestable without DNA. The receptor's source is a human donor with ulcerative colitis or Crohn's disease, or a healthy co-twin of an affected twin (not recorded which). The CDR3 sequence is CASSPRGSGVLKNIQYF.